Following are 7 T cell receptor beta chains from one sample sequenced in a study of CXCR3-negative and CXCR3-positive naive CD8 T cells. Study-level points and caveats: Naive cells that were CXCR3-positive had more hydrophobic TRB CDR3s (compared with CXCR3-negative naive cells).

UMI-labeled 5' RACE TRB cDNA libraries were prepared from the cells. TCRdb reprocessed the 5' RACE reads and keeps a single row for each CDR3 protein, giving no DNA. Here the sample table reports about 98,000 distinct CDR3 sequences. The antigens of these receptors remain unknown. The sequenced sample consisted of naive CXCR3+ CD8+ T cells from blood. Documented subset: CD45RO-CCR7+CD27+CD95- naive CD8+ T cells expressing CXCR3 (TNR3+). These receptors were obtained from a human donor in good health. Some clones in this sample may be carry-over from other donors' samples.

The CDR3: CSAAQAPDVWATSTDTQYF. The chain couples TRBV29-1 to TRBJ2-3; TCRdb indicates TRBD1, and absent DNA this call remains unverified. The CDR3 contains 19 residues. The germline V gene encodes CDR1 SQVTM and CDR2 ANQGSEA.

This rearrangement joins TRBV19 to TRBJ2-7. CDR3 length equals 13 residues. Germline V gene sequence: CDR1 LNHDA, CDR2 SQIVND (reference sequence). The CDR3 sequence is CASTEGSKYEQYF.

V gene TRBV9 combines with J gene TRBJ1-1; as DNA is missing, the TRBD1 call by TCRdb cannot be tested. The CDR3 consists of 15 residues. The germline V gene encodes CDR1 SGDLS and CDR2 YYNGEE. The CDR3 sequence is CASSVAGGIATEAFF. Full variable domain (rest looked up from reference TRBV9 and TRBJ1-1): DSGVTQTPKHLITATGQRVTLRCSPRSGDLSVYWYQQSLDQGLQFLIQYYNGEERAKGNILERFSAQQFPDLHSELNLSSLELGDSALYFCASSVAGGIATEAFFGQGTRLTVV.

The chain carries TRBV5-6 and TRBJ2-7; without DNA, the TCRdb call of TRBD2 cannot be checked. Germline-derived CDR1 and CDR2 are SGHDT and YYEEEE. The CDR3 sequence is 15 residues long. This CDR3 reads CASSSLAGGVYEQYF. Using reference TRBV5-6 and TRBJ2-7 for the parts outside the CDR3, the full variable domain is DAGVTQSPTHLIKTRGQQVTLRCSPKSGHDTVSWYQQALGQGPQFIFQYYEEEERQRGNFPDRFSGHQFPNYSSELNVNALLLGDSALYLCASSSLAGGVYEQYFGPGTRLTVT.

V and J are TRBV6-2 or TRBV6-3 and TRBJ2-7; TCRdb indicates TRBD1, and absent DNA this call remains unverified. CDR1 is MNHEY, CDR2 SVGEGT, per germline. This CDR3 region has 13 residues. The CDR3 spells CASSVTGPYEQYF.

The V gene is TRBV4-3, the J gene TRBJ2-3. CDR1 and CDR2 from the germline V gene are LGHNA and YSLEER. CDR3 length: 15 residues. CDR3 protein: CASSQEVATSDTQYF.

The chain links TRBV21-1 to TRBJ2-3; lacking DNA, the TRBD2 call made by TCRdb goes unchecked. TRBV21-1 is termed a pseudogene. This CDR3 comprises 16 residues. CDR3 loop: CASSPGRGLAGGTQYF.